Listed below are T cell receptor beta chains from one sample, sequenced in a study of OX40 agonist ivuxolimab in advanced cancers. Only in-frame clones appear in the TCRdb table, and some are missing; sequencing was by immunoSEQ multiplex PCR. The data contain about 110,000 clones, approximately 89% of them singletons. Sequenced here: CD4+ or CD8+ T cells sorted from blood, sampled in a trial of the OX40 agonist ivuxolimab. The receptors were sampled from an adult with an advanced solid tumor such as melanoma, head and neck, liver or kidney cancer. CDR3s include the opening cysteine and the closing phenylalanine or tryptophan. The D gene is left open where the match is weak. Clone sizes are given selectively: once, few, many, or a class where the clone is expanded.

j_call: TRBJ1-2; clone_size: NA; d_call: NA; v_call: TRBV19; cdr3_nt: TGTGCCAGTGAAGTAGTCGGACAGATCAATGGCTACACCTTC; cdr3_aa: CASEVVGQINGYTF
j_call: TRBJ1-4; clone_size: NA; d_call: TRBD1; v_call: TRBV18; cdr3_nt: TGTGCCAGCTCACCAGTTGGGACAGGGGTCAGAAAACTGTTTTTT; cdr3_aa: CASSPVGTGVRKLFF
j_call: TRBJ1-2; clone_size: NA; d_call: TRBD1; v_call: TRBV19; cdr3_nt: TGTGCCACCCAATCATCCGGGAGGACAGGCGGAATCGGCTATGGCTACACCTTC; cdr3_aa: CATQSSGRTGGIGYGYTF
j_call: TRBJ2-1; clone_size: NA; d_call: NA; v_call: TRBV4-1; cdr3_nt: TGCGCCAGCAGCCAAGATGACCTGGGATTTGCGTTCTCACGATACAATGAGCAGTTCTTC; cdr3_aa: CASSQDDLGFAFSRYNEQFF
j_call: TRBJ2-1; clone_size: NA; d_call: NA; v_call: TRBV5-8; cdr3_nt: TGTGCCAGCAGCAAAGGATACAATGAGCAGTTCTTC; cdr3_aa: CASSKGYNEQFF
j_call: TRBJ2-1; clone_size: NA; d_call: TRBD1; v_call: TRBV19; cdr3_nt: TGTGCCAGTAGTCCCAGCATTCCTCCCTTGGGACAGGGTTACTCCTACAATGAGCAGTTCTTC; cdr3_aa: CASSPSIPPLGQGYSYNEQFF
j_call: TRBJ2-3; clone_size: NA; d_call: TRBD1; v_call: TRBV5-6; cdr3_nt: TGTGCCAGCAGCGGAACAGGGGGCGAGACAGATACGCAGTATTTT; cdr3_aa: CASSGTGGETDTQYF
j_call: TRBJ2-1; clone_size: NA; d_call: NA; v_call: TRBV9; cdr3_nt: TGTGCCAGCAGCGTAGGGTCCAGAGACAATGAGCAGTTCTTC; cdr3_aa: CASSVGSRDNEQFF
j_call: TRBJ1-1; clone_size: NA; d_call: NA; v_call: TRBV27; cdr3_nt: TGTGCCAGCAGTTCGGTTGGAACTGAAGCTTTCTTT; cdr3_aa: CASSSVGTEAFF
j_call: TRBJ2-1; clone_size: NA; d_call: TRBD2; v_call: TRBV10-3; cdr3_nt: TGTGCCATCAGTGAGAGCGGGGGCCCGTACAATGAGCAGTTCTTC; cdr3_aa: CAISESGGPYNEQFF
j_call: TRBJ2-3; clone_size: few; d_call: NA; v_call: TRBV4-1; cdr3_nt: TGCGCCAGCAAAAAGGGGTTAATCACAGATACGCAGTATTTT; cdr3_aa: CASKKGLITDTQYF